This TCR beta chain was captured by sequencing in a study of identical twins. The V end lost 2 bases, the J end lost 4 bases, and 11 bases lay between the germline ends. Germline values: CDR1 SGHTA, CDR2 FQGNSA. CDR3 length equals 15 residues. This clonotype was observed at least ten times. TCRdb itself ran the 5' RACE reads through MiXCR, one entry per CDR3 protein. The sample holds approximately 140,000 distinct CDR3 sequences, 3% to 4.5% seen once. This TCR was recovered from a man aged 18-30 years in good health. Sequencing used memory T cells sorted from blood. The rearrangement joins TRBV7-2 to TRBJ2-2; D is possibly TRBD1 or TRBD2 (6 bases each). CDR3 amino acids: CASSLRGAGTGELFF. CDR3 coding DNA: TGTGCCAGCAGCTTAAGGGGGGCAGGCACCGGGGAGCTGTTTTTT.